The 18 T cell receptor beta chains in this list originate from one sample, sequenced in a study of shared clonotypes between healthy human individuals. Some clones are missing from TCRdb's copy, which holds only in-frame ones; the method was immunoSEQ multiplex PCR. The top ten hold about 0.42% of the sample, which has approximately 1.4 million clones, approximately 98% seen once. Material: naive CD4+ T cells sorted from blood. The subset is: CD45RA+ positively selected. Receptor source: a man aged 30-40 years in good health.

As concerns this clone: The sample holds other DNA sequences that translate to the same CDR3. This chain connects TRBV18 to TRBJ2-2; D is perhaps TRBD2 (5 bases). The CDR3 contains 14 residues. The V end was cut by 3 bases, the J end by 0 bases, with 5 bases between. CDR1 and CDR2 (germline): KGHSH, LQKENI. The CDR3 loop reads CASSPGTNTGELFF. DNA for the CDR3: TGTGCCAGCTCACCCGGGACGAACACCGGGGAGCTGTTTTTT.

The rearrangement joins TRBV5-1 to TRBJ2-5; 8 bases fit TRBD1. The trim removed 2 bases at V and 1 base at J, leaving 22 bases unmatched. The CDR3 runs to 21 residues. Germline V gene lookup returns CDR1 SGHRS and CDR2 YFSETQ. The CDR3 spells CASSFQGQASINRGSQETQYF. CDR3 DNA: TGCGCCAGCAGCTTTCAGGGACAGGCCTCTATCAATAGGGGGTCCCAAGAGACCCAGTACTTC.

The genes are TRBV6-5 and TRBJ2-7; 8 positions agree with TRBD1. After removal of 6 bases from V and 1 base from J, the junction contained 8 bases not matched to a gene. CDR1 and CDR2 from the germline V gene are MNHEY and SVGAGI. The CDR3 has 15 amino acids. The CDR3 DNA reads TGTGCCAGCAGAACATACCGGGACAGGTCCTACGAGCAGTACTTC. Translation gives CASRTYRDRSYEQYF.

V and J are TRBV2 and TRBJ2-1; no firm D call. This CDR3 has 15 residues. V lost 7 bases, J lost 7 bases, and 20 bases lay in between. The V gene's germline CDR1 is SNHLY and CDR2 FYNNEI. The CDR3 DNA is TGTGCCAGCAATATGGACGCGTCGGTGGTGAATGAGCAGTTCTTC. Protein: CASNMDASVVNEQFF.

The CDR3 coding sequence is TGCGCCAGCAGCTTGTCAACAGCCCTGAACACTGAAGCTTTCTTT. As protein: CASSLSTALNTEAFF. The chain has TRBV5-1 and TRBJ1-1; D is unclear. Germline V lookup: CDR1 SGHRS, CDR2 YFSETQ. The V end was cut by 1 base, the J end by 0 bases, with 10 bases between. The CDR3 has 15 amino acids.

The chain uses TRBV4-1 and TRBJ2-1, with 9 bases lining up with TRBD1. V dropped 4 bases and J dropped 8; count of bases not matched to a gene: 9. The CDR3 runs to 15 residues. The germline V gene encodes CDR1 MGHRA and CDR2 YSYEKL. The DNA for the CDR3 is TGCGCCAGCAGCCCCGGACAGGGGATTCCATATGAGCAGTTCTTC. Amino acids: CASSPGQGIPYEQFF.

Notes on this clone: At the DNA level, this CDR3 is encoded by other sequences in the same sample as well. V is TRBV7-2 and J is TRBJ1-3, with D possibly TRBD1 on 6 matching bases. V was cut by 5 bases and J by 1 base, with 9 bases left in between. Per the germline V gene, CDR1 is SGHTA and CDR2 is FQGNSA. This CDR3 has 14 residues. CDR3: CASSPDSSGNTIYF. The CDR3 bases are TGTGCCAGCAGCCCGGACAGTTCTGGAAACACCATATATTTT.

This clone was recorded only once. This CDR3 is CASRIGALSTGELFF. The CDR3 bases are TGTGCCAGCAGGATTGGGGCGCTGAGCACCGGGGAGCTGTTTTTT. The V and J genes are TRBV6-5 and TRBJ2-2; the D gene is possibly TRBD1 (5 bases). Germline assignment: CDR1 MNHEY and CDR2 SVGAGI. This CDR3 comprises 15 residues. Trimming took off 6 bases at V and 4 bases at J, with 15 bases between the two ends.

The chain carries TRBV10-1 and TRBJ2-7; maybe TRBD2 (6 bases). Germline V lookup: CDR1 WNHNN, CDR2 SYGVQD (reference sequence). This CDR3 comprises 14 residues. Between the trimmed V and J ends, which lost 3 bases and 4 bases, there was a span of 13 bases. The CDR3 DNA reads TGCGCCAGCAGTGATGGAGGGAGTCGGTACGAGCAGTACTTC. Translation: CASSDGGSRYEQYF.

To note about this clone: Additional DNA sequences in this sample encode the identical CDR3. V usage is TRBV7-9 and J usage is TRBJ2-7, with D hard to call. CDR1 SEHNR and CDR2 FQNEAQ come from the germline V gene (reference sequence). The V end was cut by 5 bases, the J end by 0 bases, with 14 bases between. This CDR3 region has 15 residues. As DNA, the CDR3 is TGTGCCAGCAGCCCCCGGCGGACCAGCTCCTACGAGCAGTACTTC. Translation: CASSPRRTSSYEQYF.

The chain carries TRBV5-4 and TRBJ2-7; D might be TRBD2 (6 bases). The CDR3 totals 16 residues. The V gene lost 0 bases and the J gene lost 3 bases, with 16 bases spanning the gap. Germline V lookup: CDR1 SGHNT, CDR2 YYREEE (reference sequence). The CDR3 DNA is TGTGCCAGCAGCTTGGAGCAGGTCGGGACTTACTACGAGCAGTACTTC. Its translation is CASSLEQVGTYYEQYF.

On this clone: The sample carries other DNA sequences with the same CDR3. The chain joins TRBV19 to TRBJ2-1; a weak D match, TRBD1 (5 bases). V was trimmed by 1 base and J by 0 bases, leaving 7 bases between them. The CDR3 loop spans 15 amino acids. CDR1 is LNHDA, CDR2 SQIVND, per germline (reference sequence). The CDR3 coding sequence is TGTGCCAGTAGTATAGGACAGTCCTCCTACAATGAGCAGTTCTTC. This encodes CASSIGQSSYNEQFF.

V usage is TRBV10-3 and J usage is TRBJ2-7; 7 bases align to TRBD2. Per the germline V gene, CDR1 is ENHRY and CDR2 is SYGVKD. The CDR3 extends over 14 amino acids. The ends lost 2 bases at V and 3 bases at J; junction bases unmatched: 4. This CDR3 reads CAISEVAGVYEQYF. The DNA for the CDR3 is TGTGCCATCAGTGAGGTGGCGGGAGTCTACGAGCAGTACTTC.

This chain links TRBV29-1 with TRBJ2-1; 8 bases are a match to TRBD2. CDR3 size: 15 residues. The germline gives CDR1 SQVTM, CDR2 ANQGSEA. The J segment lost 9 bases and the V segment lost 6 bases, leaving 16 bases of the junction unmatched. CDR3 protein: CSVIGAASGSSEQFF. The CDR3 DNA is TGCAGCGTAATAGGGGCGGCTAGCGGGTCGTCTGAGCAGTTCTTC.

In nucleotides, the CDR3 is TGCGCCAGCAGCTTATCCGGCCTCACTGGAAACACCATATATTTT. Translated, it gives CASSLSGLTGNTIYF. The gene calls are TRBV5-1 and TRBJ1-3; D is undetermined. Trimming shortened V by 2 bases and J by 2 bases, and 11 bases separated the two germline ends. The CDR3 extends over 15 amino acids. Germline CDR1 is SGHRS and CDR2 is YFSETQ.

The V and J genes are TRBV30 and TRBJ2-7; 7 positions agree with TRBD1. Germline CDR1 reads GTSNPN; CDR2 reads SVGIG (reference sequence). With V trimmed by 6 bases and J by 2 bases, 7 bases remained unmatched. This CDR3 has 13 residues. Written as DNA, the CDR3 is TGTGCCTGCAACCCCGGGACAGCCTACGAGCAGTACTTC. Amino acids: CACNPGTAYEQYF.

The rearrangement uses TRBV27 and TRBJ2-3; D is undetermined. Germline CDR1 and CDR2: MNHEY and SMNVEV (reference sequence). The CDR3 runs 15 residues. Trimming removed 2 bases from V and 2 bases from J, with 11 bases in between. The CDR3 DNA sequence: TGTGCCAGCAGTTTAGTACCGCCATTCACAGATACGCAGTATTTT. It yields the protein CASSLVPPFTDTQYF.

The V call is TRBV18, the J call TRBJ2-1; 10 bases are a match to TRBD2. The germline gives CDR1 KGHSH, CDR2 LQKENI. V lost 4 bases to trimming and J lost 9 bases; unmatched junction nucleotides: 6. The length of the CDR3 is 14 residues. DNA for the CDR3: TGTGCCAGCTCACTCGTCCTAGCGGGAGCTGAGCAGTTCTTC. Translation gives CASSLVLAGAEQFF.